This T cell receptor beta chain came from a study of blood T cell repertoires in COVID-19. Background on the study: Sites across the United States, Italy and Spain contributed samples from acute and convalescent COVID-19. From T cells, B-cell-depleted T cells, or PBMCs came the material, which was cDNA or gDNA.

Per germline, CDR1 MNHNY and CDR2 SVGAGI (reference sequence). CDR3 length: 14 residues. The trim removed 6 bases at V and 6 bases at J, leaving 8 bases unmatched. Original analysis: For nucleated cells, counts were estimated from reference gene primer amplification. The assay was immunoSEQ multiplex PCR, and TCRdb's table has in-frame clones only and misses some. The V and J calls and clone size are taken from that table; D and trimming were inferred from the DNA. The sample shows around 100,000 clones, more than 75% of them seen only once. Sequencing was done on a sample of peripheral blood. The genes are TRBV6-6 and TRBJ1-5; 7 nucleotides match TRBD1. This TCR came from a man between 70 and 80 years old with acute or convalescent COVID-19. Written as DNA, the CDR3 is TGTGCCAGCAGCCGTGGTACAGGGGTTCAGCCCCAGCATTTT. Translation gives CASSRGTGVQPQHF.